What follows describes a single T cell receptor beta chain. Its antigen is still unknown. This specimen comes from a study of PD-1 blockade in mismatch repair-deficient tumors. Overall study: Patients had 12 mismatch repair-deficient cancer types and were previously treated and progressing.

All patients were mismatch repair deficient, assessed by either PCR or immunohistochemistry. Using immunoSEQ multiplex PCR, the repertoire was profiled, and TCRdb retains in-frame clones only, with some absent. The repertoire has under 150,000 clones, almost 90% of them found once; the top ten carry about 11%. The V gene end was trimmed by 6 bases and the J gene end by 6 bases; junction bases not matched to a gene: 9. There are 14 residues in the CDR3. Looked up from germline, CDR1 is LNHDA and CDR2 is SQIVND (reference sequence). Points from the study as a whole: Rapid post-treatment expansion, then contraction, generally preceding radiologic response, marked tumor-resident clones.

The receptor was derived from an adult with mismatch repair-deficient cancer. Sequenced material: peripheral blood, taken approximately 69 weeks after starting pembrolizumab. This chain joins TRBV19 and TRBJ1-1; 8 nucleotides align to TRBD1. DNA of the CDR3: TGTGCCAGTAGCAGGGACAGGAATAGGGCTGAAGCTTTCTTT. Residues: CASSRDRNRAEAFF.